Sequencing of this TCR beta chain was carried out in a study of technical replicates of blood from a handful of donors. The CDR3 runs to 13 residues. Germline lookup yields CDR1 MGHDK and CDR2 SYGVNS. V lost 6 bases to trimming and J lost 7 bases; unmatched junction nucleotides: 8. Method: immunoSEQ multiplex PCR; TCRdb's copy keeps in-frame clones and lacks some. The repertoire holds roughly 68,000 clones, approximately 93% seen once, with 4.5% to 5% in the top ten. The origin of this receptor is a human donor in good health. Some clones in this sample may be carry-over from other donors' samples. The chain couples TRBV25-1 to TRBJ1-1; 7 positions agree with TRBD1. Sequencing was done on a sample of PBMCs. The CDR3 DNA is TGTGCCAGCAGCATCACAGGGGTGGTTGAAGCTTTCTTT. Translating gives CASSITGVVEAFF.